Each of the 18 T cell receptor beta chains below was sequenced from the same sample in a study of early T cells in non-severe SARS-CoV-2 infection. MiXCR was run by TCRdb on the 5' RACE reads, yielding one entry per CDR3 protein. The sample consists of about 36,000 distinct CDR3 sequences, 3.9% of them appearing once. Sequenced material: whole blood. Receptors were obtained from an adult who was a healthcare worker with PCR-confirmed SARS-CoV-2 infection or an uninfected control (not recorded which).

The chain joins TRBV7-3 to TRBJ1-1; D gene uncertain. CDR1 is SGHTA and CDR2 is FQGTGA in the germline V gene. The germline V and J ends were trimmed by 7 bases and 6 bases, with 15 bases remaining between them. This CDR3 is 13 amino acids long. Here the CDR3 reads CASKRREDAEAFF. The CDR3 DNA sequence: TGTGCCAGCAAACGGAGGGAAGACGCTGAAGCTTTCTTT.

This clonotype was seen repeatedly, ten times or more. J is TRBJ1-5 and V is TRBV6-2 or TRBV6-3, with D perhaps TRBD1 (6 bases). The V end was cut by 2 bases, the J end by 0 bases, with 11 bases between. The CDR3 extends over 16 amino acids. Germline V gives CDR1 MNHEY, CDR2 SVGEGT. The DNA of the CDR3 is TGTGCCAGCAGTTACAGTACAGGGAGTAGCAATCAGCCCCAGCATTTT. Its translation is CASSYSTGSSNQPQHF.

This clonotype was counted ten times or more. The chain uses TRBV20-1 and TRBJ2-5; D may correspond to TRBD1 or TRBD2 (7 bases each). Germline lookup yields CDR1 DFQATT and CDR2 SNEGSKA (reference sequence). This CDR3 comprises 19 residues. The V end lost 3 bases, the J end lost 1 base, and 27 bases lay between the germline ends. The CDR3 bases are TGCAGTGCTAGTATCGGCTTCAGTTACGAGCGGGACAGCCAAGAGACCCAGTACTTC. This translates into CSASIGFSYERDSQETQYF.

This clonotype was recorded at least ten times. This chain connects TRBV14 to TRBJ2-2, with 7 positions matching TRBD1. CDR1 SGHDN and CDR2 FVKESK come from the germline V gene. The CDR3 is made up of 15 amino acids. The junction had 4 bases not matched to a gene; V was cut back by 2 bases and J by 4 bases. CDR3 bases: TGTGCCAGCAGCCAATGGACAGGTTCCACCGGGGAGCTGTTTTTT. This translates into CASSQWTGSTGELFF.

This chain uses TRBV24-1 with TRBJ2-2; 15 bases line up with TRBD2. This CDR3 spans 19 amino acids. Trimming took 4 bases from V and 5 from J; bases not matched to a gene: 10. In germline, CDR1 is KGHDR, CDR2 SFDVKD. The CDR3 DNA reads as TGTGCCACCAGTGACATCTCAGGGGGACTAGCGGGAGGAACCGGGGAGCTGTTTTTT. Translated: CATSDISGGLAGGTGELFF.

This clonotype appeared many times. CDR3 amino acids: CSAPRDYNSYEQYF. In DNA form, the CDR3 reads TGCAGTGCCCCCAGAGACTACAACTCCTACGAGCAGTACTTC. The gene calls are TRBV20-1 and TRBJ2-7; D perhaps matches TRBD2 (5 bases). V lost 6 bases, J lost 0 bases, and 15 bases lay in between. Germline CDR1 reads DFQATT; CDR2 reads SNEGSKA (reference sequence). CDR3 size: 14 residues.

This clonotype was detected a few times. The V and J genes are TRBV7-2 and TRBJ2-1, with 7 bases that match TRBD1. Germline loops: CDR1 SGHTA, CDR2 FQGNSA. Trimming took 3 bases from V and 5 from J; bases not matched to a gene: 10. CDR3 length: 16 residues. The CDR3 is CASSFRTGGINNEQFF. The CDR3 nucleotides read TGTGCCAGCAGCTTCCGGACAGGCGGAATCAACAATGAGCAGTTCTTC.

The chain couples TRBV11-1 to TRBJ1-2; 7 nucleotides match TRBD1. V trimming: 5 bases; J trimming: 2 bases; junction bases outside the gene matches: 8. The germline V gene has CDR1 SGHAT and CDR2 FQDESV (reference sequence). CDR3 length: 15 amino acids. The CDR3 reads CASSPGTVGNYGYTF. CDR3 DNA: TGTGCCAGCAGCCCGGGGACAGTCGGAAACTATGGCTACACCTTC.

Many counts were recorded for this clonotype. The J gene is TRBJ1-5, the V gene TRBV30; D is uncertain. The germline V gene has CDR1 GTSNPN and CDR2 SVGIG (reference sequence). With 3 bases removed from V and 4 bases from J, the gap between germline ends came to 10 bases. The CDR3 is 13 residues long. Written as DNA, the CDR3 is TGTGCCTGGAGCGGGGATAGTAATCAGCCCCAGCATTTT. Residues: CAWSGDSNQPQHF. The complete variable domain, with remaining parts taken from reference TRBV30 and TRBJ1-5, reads SQTIHQWPATLVQPVGSPLSLECTVEGTSNPNLYWYRQAAGRGLQLLFYSVGIGQISSEVPQNLSASRPQDRQFILSSKKLLLSDSGFYLCAWSGDSNQPQHFGDGTRLSIL.

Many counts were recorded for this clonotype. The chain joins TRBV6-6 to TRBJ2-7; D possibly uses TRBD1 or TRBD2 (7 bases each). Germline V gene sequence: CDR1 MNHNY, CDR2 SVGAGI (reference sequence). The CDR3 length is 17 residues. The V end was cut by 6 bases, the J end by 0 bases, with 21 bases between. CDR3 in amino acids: CASRTSQGGGRSYEQYV. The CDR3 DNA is TGTGCCAGCAGGACATCCCAGGGGGGGGGCCGCTCCTACGAGCAGTACGTC.

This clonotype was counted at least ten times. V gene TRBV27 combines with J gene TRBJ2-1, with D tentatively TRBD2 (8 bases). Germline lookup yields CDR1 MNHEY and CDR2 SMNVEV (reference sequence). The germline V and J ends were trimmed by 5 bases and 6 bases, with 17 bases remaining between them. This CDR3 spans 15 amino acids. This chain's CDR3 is CASSPRGSGGNEQFF. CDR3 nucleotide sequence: TGTGCCAGCAGTCCCAGGGGGAGCGGGGGCAATGAGCAGTTCTTC.

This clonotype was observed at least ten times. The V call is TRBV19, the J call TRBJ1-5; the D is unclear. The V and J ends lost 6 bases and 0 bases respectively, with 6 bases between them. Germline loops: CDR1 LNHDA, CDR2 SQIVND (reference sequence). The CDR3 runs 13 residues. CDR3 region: CASRLYSNQPQHF. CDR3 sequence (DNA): TGTGCCAGTAGACTCTATAGCAATCAGCCCCAGCATTTT.

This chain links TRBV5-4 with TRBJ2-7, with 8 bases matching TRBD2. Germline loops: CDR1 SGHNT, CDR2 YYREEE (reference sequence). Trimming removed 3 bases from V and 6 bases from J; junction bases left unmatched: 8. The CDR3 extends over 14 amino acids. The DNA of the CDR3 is TGTGCCAGCAGCTCGAAAGCGGGAGCAGGCGAGCAGTACTTC. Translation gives CASSSKAGAGEQYF. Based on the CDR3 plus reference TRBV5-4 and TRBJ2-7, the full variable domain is ETGVTQSPTHLIKTRGQQVTLRCSSQSGHNTVSWYQQALGQGPQFIFQYYREEENGRGNFPPRFSGLQFPNYSSELNVNALELDDSALYLCASSSKAGAGEQYFGPGTRLTVT.

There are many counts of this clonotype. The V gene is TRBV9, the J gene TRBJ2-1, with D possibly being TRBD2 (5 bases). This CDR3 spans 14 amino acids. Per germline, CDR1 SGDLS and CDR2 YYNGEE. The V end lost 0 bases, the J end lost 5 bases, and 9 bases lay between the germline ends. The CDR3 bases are TGTGCCAGCAGCGTAGGAGGACTTAACAATGAGCAGTTCTTC. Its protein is CASSVGGLNNEQFF.

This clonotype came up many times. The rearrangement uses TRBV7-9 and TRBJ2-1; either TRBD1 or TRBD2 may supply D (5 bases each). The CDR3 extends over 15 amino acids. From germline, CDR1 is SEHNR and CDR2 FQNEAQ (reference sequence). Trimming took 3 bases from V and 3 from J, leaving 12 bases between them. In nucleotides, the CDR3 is TGTGCCAGCAGCTTGTCCGGGACCGACTACAATGAGCAGTTCTTC. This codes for CASSLSGTDYNEQFF.

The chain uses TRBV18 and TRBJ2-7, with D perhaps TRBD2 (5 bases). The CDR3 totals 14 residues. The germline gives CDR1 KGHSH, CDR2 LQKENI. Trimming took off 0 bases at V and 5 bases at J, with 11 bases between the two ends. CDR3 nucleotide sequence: TGTGCCAGCTCACCACCGTCTAGCAGTAACGAGCAGTACTTC. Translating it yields CASSPPSSSNEQYF.

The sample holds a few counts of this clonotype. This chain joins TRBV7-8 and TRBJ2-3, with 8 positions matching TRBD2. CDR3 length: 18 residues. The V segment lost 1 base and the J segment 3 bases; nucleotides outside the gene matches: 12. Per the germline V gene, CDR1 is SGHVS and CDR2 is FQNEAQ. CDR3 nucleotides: TGTGCCAGCAGCTTAGGGGGCGGGTCTAGCGGGCCGACAGATACGCAGTATTTT. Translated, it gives CASSLGGGSSGPTDTQYF.

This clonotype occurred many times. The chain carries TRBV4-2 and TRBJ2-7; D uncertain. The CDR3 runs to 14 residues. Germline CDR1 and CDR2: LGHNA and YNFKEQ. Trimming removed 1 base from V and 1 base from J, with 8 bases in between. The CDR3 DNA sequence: TGTGCCAGCAGCCAAGCGCTAATGTCCTACGAGCAGTACTTC. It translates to CASSQALMSYEQYF.